Below, 28 T cell receptor beta chains from the same sample are listed, as sequenced in a study of blood T cell repertoires in COVID-19 (dated by TCRdb to 2020 to 2022). Libraries were built with the immunoSEQ multiplex PCR assay. The table comes from immuneACCESS by way of TCRdb, which keeps in-frame sequences with V and J called. Part of the clones is missing from these tables; in studies checked, under half for an unresolved V gene and the rest for unknown reasons. This sample is represented by hundreds of thousands of clones; around 87% of them were singletons. The top ten clones comprise about 2.9% of the sample. Sequencing used peripheral blood. These receptors all stem from a man aged 60-69 years with acute or convalescent COVID-19.

The rearrangement uses TRBV6-5 and TRBJ2-7, with 7 bases that match TRBD2. J lost 1 base, V lost 5 bases, and 8 bases had no gene match. This CDR3 contains 15 residues. The germline CDR1 and CDR2 sequences are MNHEY and SVGAGI. The CDR3 sequence is CASSTGGGWSYEQYF. The CDR3 DNA sequence: TGTGCCAGCAGTACGGGGGGAGGGTGGTCCTACGAGCAGTACTTC.

Comments on this clone: Other DNA sequences in the sample encode the same CDR3. The CDR3: CATSRDRGGNTIYF. The DNA of the CDR3 is TGTGCCACCAGCAGAGATCGGGGTGGAAACACCATATATTTT. This rearrangement joins TRBV15 to TRBJ1-3; D is uncertain. Trimming took 0 bases from V and 3 from J, leaving 6 bases between them. Germline V gene sequence: CDR1 LNHNV, CDR2 YYDKDF (reference sequence). The CDR3 has 14 amino acids.

The genes are TRBV10-3 and TRBJ2-7; D gene ambiguous. This CDR3 spans 11 amino acids. V dropped 3 bases and J dropped 5 bases, with 5 bases sitting between them. Germline V lookup: CDR1 ENHRY, CDR2 SYGVKD. The CDR3 loop reads CAISDRDEQYF. As DNA, the CDR3 is TGTGCCATCAGTGATCGGGACGAGCAGTACTTC.

The chain combines TRBV9 with TRBJ2-2, with 11 positions matching TRBD2. Germline CDR1 SGDLS, CDR2 YYNGEE. V was clipped by 3 bases and J by 6 bases; unmatched bases: 7. This CDR3 comprises 16 residues. CDR3: CASSDIAGGPSGELFF. For the CDR3, the DNA is TGTGCCAGCAGCGACATAGCGGGGGGGCCTTCCGGGGAGCTGTTTTTT.

The rearrangement links TRBV15 to TRBJ2-3, with 8 nucleotides matching TRBD2. V was clipped by 2 bases and J by 7 bases; unmatched bases: 11. This CDR3 is built from 16 residues. Germline V gene lookup returns CDR1 LNHNV and CDR2 YYDKDF (reference sequence). DNA for the CDR3: TGTGCCACCAGCAGACAAGCGGGGGCCTACCCTCATACGCAGTATTTT. Residues: CATSRQAGAYPHTQYF.

CDR3: CASSEGEAWGYTF. The CDR3 DNA reads as TGTGCCAGCAGTGAAGGCGAGGCCTGGGGCTACACCTTC. The rearrangement joins TRBV2 to TRBJ1-2; D call uncertain. The germline CDR1 and CDR2 sequences are SNHLY and FYNNEI. This CDR3 has 13 residues. With 1 base removed from V and 8 bases from J, the gap between germline ends came to 11 bases.

This chain links TRBV5-6 with TRBJ2-3; the match to TRBD1 covers 9 bases. Germline lookup yields CDR1 SGHDT and CDR2 YYEEEE. The CDR3 length is 17 residues. Losses at the gene ends were 0 bases for V and 0 bases for J; bases not matched to a gene: 5. The CDR3 coding sequence is TGTGCCAGCAGCTTGGCGACAGGGGGGCTCAGCACAGATACGCAGTATTTT. It specifies CASSLATGGLSTDTQYF.

For the CDR3, the DNA is TGTGCCAGCACAGGGGCAGATACGCAGTATTTT. This encodes CASTGADTQYF. V usage is TRBV12-3 or TRBV12-4 and J usage is TRBJ2-3; perhaps TRBD1 as D (6 bases). Trimming removed 7 bases at V and 4 bases at J, with 6 bases between. The CDR3 length is 11 residues.

CDR3 nucleotides: TGTGCCAGCAGTTTTGCCCTAGGAGGGCTAGGAGAGACCCAGTACTTC. Its translation: CASSFALGGLGETQYF. This chain connects TRBV28 to TRBJ2-5, with D perhaps TRBD2 (6 bases). CDR1 and CDR2 from the germline V gene are MDHEN and SYDVKM. V lost 3 bases, J lost 4 bases, and 18 bases lay in between. The CDR3 runs to 16 residues.

V usage is TRBV25-1 and J usage is TRBJ2-1; D remains unclear. The CDR3 is 13 amino acids. Deletions cut 3 bases from V and 5 bases from J, with 8 bases between. Germline V gene lookup returns CDR1 MGHDK and CDR2 SYGVNS. The CDR3 sequence is CASSERRHNEQFF. The CDR3 coding sequence is TGTGCCAGCAGTGAGCGGAGACACAATGAGCAGTTCTTC.

This clone came up a few times. Other DNA variants within this sample encode the same CDR3. The rearrangement joins TRBV18 to TRBJ1-2; 9 positions agree with TRBD1. The germline V gene encodes CDR1 KGHSH and CDR2 LQKENI. With V trimmed by 1 base and J by 5 bases, 2 bases remained unmatched. CDR3 length: 14 residues. The CDR3 loop reads CASSPRQGGYGYTF. As DNA, the CDR3 is TGTGCCAGCTCACCACGACAGGGGGGATATGGCTACACCTTC.

The J gene is TRBJ1-2, the V gene TRBV15; 7 bases map to TRBD1. Germline loops: CDR1 LNHNV, CDR2 YYDKDF (reference sequence). This CDR3 is 16 amino acids long. The V and J ends lost 1 base and 7 bases, in that order; junction bases with no gene match: 12. The CDR3 reads CATSRVVGRGSGGYTF. The CDR3 DNA reads as TGTGCCACCAGCAGAGTCGTGGGCAGGGGGTCTGGTGGCTACACCTTC. Supplemented by reference TRBV15 and TRBJ1-2, the full variable domain reads DAMVIQNPRYQVTQFGKPVTLSCSQTLNHNVMYWYQQKSSQAPKLLFHYYDKDFNNEADTPDNFQSRRPNTSFCFLDIRSPGLGDTAMYLCATSRVVGRGSGGYTFGSGTRLTVV.

The gene calls are TRBV10-1 and TRBJ2-2; D possibly corresponds to TRBD1 (6 bases). Germline V gene sequence: CDR1 WNHNN, CDR2 SYGVQD (reference sequence). The CDR3 loop spans 16 amino acids. Trimming shortened V by 0 bases and J by 1 base, and 9 bases separated the two germline ends. The CDR3 loop is CASSESQGRNTGELFF. CDR3 nucleotide sequence: TGCGCCAGCAGTGAGTCGCAGGGGAGGAACACCGGGGAGCTGTTTTTT.

The V gene is TRBV5-8, the J gene TRBJ2-1; D may be TRBD2 (6 bases). V was trimmed by 0 bases and J by 0 bases, leaving 13 bases between them. Germline CDR1 SGHTS, CDR2 YDEGEE. This CDR3 comprises 17 residues. The CDR3 here is CASSLVPAGGSYNEQFF. The CDR3 coding sequence is TGTGCCAGCAGCTTGGTTCCAGCCGGGGGCTCCTACAATGAGCAGTTCTTC.

V usage is TRBV4-2 and J usage is TRBJ2-1; D is undetermined. V was shortened by 0 bases and J by 4 bases, with 19 bases between the two germline ends. Germline CDR1 LGHNA, CDR2 YNFKEQ. This CDR3 is built from 18 residues. The CDR3 nucleotides are TGTGCCAGCAGCCAAGACCCCCCATCGTCAGTCGCATACAATGAGCAGTTCTTC. Encoded protein: CASSQDPPSSVAYNEQFF.

The V and J genes are TRBV24-1 and TRBJ2-3, with 8 bases identical to TRBD1. The length of the CDR3 is 15 residues. V lost 7 bases and J lost 3; bases outside the gene matches: 8. The germline V gene has CDR1 KGHDR and CDR2 SFDVKD. The chain's CDR3 is CATSDRGGGTDTQYF. CDR3 bases: TGTGCCACCAGCGACAGGGGTGGGGGGACAGATACGCAGTATTTT.

CDR3 in amino acids: CASSLGTDQNYGYTF. DNA for the CDR3: TGTGCCAGCTCACTAGGGACAGACCAGAACTATGGCTACACCTTC. The gene calls are TRBV18 and TRBJ1-2; TRBD1 agrees at 7 bases. V lost 4 bases to trimming and J lost 2 bases; unmatched junction nucleotides: 7. Germline CDR1 is KGHSH and CDR2 is LQKENI. CDR3 length equals 15 residues.

This clone has only a few counts. The chain has TRBV5-6 and TRBJ2-1, with TRBD2 as a possible D gene (7 bases). CDR1 and CDR2 from the germline V gene are SGHDT and YYEEEE. This CDR3 region has 18 residues. V was trimmed by 1 base and J by 4 bases, leaving 21 bases between them. The CDR3 region is CASSLMSGGPAPYNEQFF. Written as DNA, the CDR3 is TGTGCCAGCAGCTTGATGTCGGGGGGCCCTGCCCCATACAATGAGCAGTTCTTC.

The count of this clone is one. V gene TRBV19 combines with J gene TRBJ1-1, with D possibly matching TRBD1 (6 bases). The CDR3 runs to 15 residues. Germline V gives CDR1 LNHDA, CDR2 SQIVND (reference sequence). Trimming shortened V by 5 bases and J by 1 base, and 14 bases separated the two germline ends. The CDR3 sequence is CASSLGTRQNTEAFF. CDR3 in DNA: TGTGCCAGTAGTCTGGGGACACGACAGAACACTGAAGCTTTCTTT.

There are a few counts of this clone. J is TRBJ2-1 and V is TRBV19, with 7 positions matching TRBD1. CDR1 and CDR2 (germline): LNHDA, SQIVND (reference sequence). With 11 bases clipped from V and 6 bases from J, the junction kept 10 bases outside the gene matches. This CDR3 is built from 13 residues. In nucleotides, the CDR3 is TGTGCCTCTCATCGACAGGGTACCAATGAGCAGTTCTTC. Protein sequence: CASHRQGTNEQFF. Variable domain in full (rest from reference TRBV19 and TRBJ2-1): DGGITQSPKYLFRKEGQNVTLSCEQNLNHDAMYWYRQDPGQGLRLIYYSQIVNDFQKGDIAEGYSVSREKKESFPLTVTSAQKNPTAFYLCASHRQGTNEQFFGPGTRLTVL.

The chain recombines TRBV9 with TRBJ2-1, with 7 bases fitting TRBD2. The junction had 6 bases not matched to a gene; V was cut back by 0 bases and J by 9 bases. Germline V lookup: CDR1 SGDLS, CDR2 YYNGEE. This CDR3 region has 14 residues. This CDR3 is CASSVEGGGGEQFF. CDR3 nucleotide sequence: TGTGCCAGCAGCGTAGAGGGCGGGGGTGGTGAGCAGTTCTTC.

CDR3 DNA: TGTGCCAGCAATAAGGACAGGGGTAGAACTGAAGCTTTCTTT. Amino acid sequence: CASNKDRGRTEAFF. The V and J genes are TRBV6-6 and TRBJ1-1; 9 bases are shared with TRBD1. V lost 7 bases, J lost 5 bases, and 8 bases stayed unmatched. CDR1 and CDR2 (germline): MNHNY, SVGAGI (reference sequence). The CDR3 has 14 residues.

Note on this clone: Just one base apart from a much larger clone, this may be a read error. The chain joins TRBV6-2 or TRBV6-3 to TRBJ1-2; TRBD1 matches at 9 bases. The germline gives CDR1 MNHEY, CDR2 SVGEGT. The V and J ends lost 5 bases and 3 bases, in that order; junction bases with no gene match: 1. CDR3 length: 13 residues. This CDR3 reads CASSRDRDYGYTF. Written as DNA, the CDR3 is TGTGCCAGCAGTCGGGACAGGGACTATGGCTACACCTTC.

As concerns this clone: Other DNA sequences of this sample code for an identical CDR3. V gene TRBV6-5 combines with J gene TRBJ1-5; D possibly corresponds to TRBD1 (5 bases). CDR3 length: 14 residues. The germline V gene encodes CDR1 MNHEY and CDR2 SVGAGI. Trimming stripped 6 bases from V and 1 base from J, with 10 bases between. CDR3 sequence: CASRPDRSNQPQHF. The CDR3 coding sequence is TGTGCCAGCAGACCCGACAGAAGCAATCAGCCCCAGCATTTT.

The V call is TRBV11-2, the J call TRBJ1-1, with 9 bases that match TRBD1. The junction had 6 bases not matched to a gene; V was cut back by 6 bases and J by 4 bases. CDR1 is SGHAT and CDR2 is FQNNGV in the germline V gene. The CDR3 runs to 14 residues. The CDR3 spells CASRDRGAVTEAFF. The CDR3 nucleotides read TGTGCCAGCAGGGACAGGGGCGCTGTCACTGAAGCTTTCTTT.

This chain joins TRBV12-5 and TRBJ2-3, with 7 bases identical to TRBD2. The V segment lost 1 base and the J segment 1 base; nucleotides outside the gene matches: 5. The CDR3 consists of 16 residues. Germline V gene data show CDR1 as LGHNT and CDR2 as FRNRAP. The CDR3 nucleotides are TGTGCTAGTGGTTTGGGGACTAGAGGTGGCACAGATACGCAGTATTTT. It specifies CASGLGTRGGTDTQYF.

The chain combines TRBV14 with TRBJ1-3; possible D gene TRBD1, 6 bases. This CDR3 contains 14 residues. Germline CDR1 is SGHDN and CDR2 is FVKESK. V lost 6 bases to trimming and J lost 6 bases, with 15 bases between them. The CDR3 nucleotides are TGTGCCAGCAGGCGTACAGGGTCCGTAAACACCATATATTTT. Protein product: CASRRTGSVNTIYF.

V and J are TRBV3-1 (or the pseudogene TRBV3-2) and TRBJ1-2; possibly TRBD1 for D (6 bases). The CDR3 is made up of 13 amino acids. Germline values: CDR1 LGHDT, CDR2 YNNKEL (reference sequence). V was shortened by 4 bases and J by 4 bases, with 10 bases between the two germline ends. CDR3 loop: CASSRDRPYGYTF. DNA of the CDR3: TGTGCCAGCAGCCGCGACAGGCCCTATGGCTACACCTTC.